This T cell receptor (beta chain) was captured in a study of T cell responses to AZD1222 COVID-19 vaccine. Overall study results and limits: Vaccination with two AZD1222 doses was followed by a rise in Spike-specific TCR breadth and depth. No day 14 peak samples; only post-peak repertoires were characterized. Seropositivity was recorded at baseline in only 6 or 7 AZD1222 recipients. Spike-wide vaccine-associated CD4 TCRs dominated at 160-218 and 743-854.

In germline, CDR1 is MNHEY, CDR2 SVGAGI. The CDR3 consists of 15 residues. V gave up 7 bases and J gave up 0 bases, with 12 bases separating them. Details on this clone: The antigen remains undetermined.

The repertoire was sequenced with immunoSEQ multiplex PCR; TCRdb's copy has only in-frame clones and lacks some. In the table there are 100,000 or so clones, roughly 87% of which are singletons. The chain recombines TRBV6-5 with TRBJ2-2, with D perhaps TRBD1 (6 bases). Sequences were derived from peripheral blood, sampled on day 0 of AZD1222 vaccination. The sequence came from an adult in good health. The DNA for the CDR3 is TGTGCCAGCACCCCAGGGGTGACGAACACCGGGGAGCTGTTTTTT. Translation: CASTPGVTNTGELFF.